These 28 T cell receptor beta chains were all obtained from the same sample, sequenced in a study of control samples from healthy donors and cancer patients (dated by TCRdb to 2020 to 2022). To prepare the library, the immunoSEQ multiplex PCR assay was applied. Here the immuneACCESS table is served through TCRdb, limited to in-frame sequences with V and J called. Missing clones are a known gap in these copies; in checked studies unresolved V genes cover under half, and the rest lacks a known reason. Across this sample there are tens of thousands of clones, with approximately 84% seen only once. The ten largest account for roughly 39% of the sample. Material: PBMCs. All receptors come from an older man with lung cancer.

This clone was detected a few times. The chain has TRBV7-2 and TRBJ2-7, with 8 bases matching TRBD1. The CDR3 extends over 16 amino acids. Trimming cost V 5 bases and J 1 base; bases outside gene matches: 10. Per germline, CDR1 SGHTA and CDR2 FQGNSA. The CDR3 sequence: CASSMTSGTGSYEQYF. The CDR3 region has the DNA TGTGCCAGCAGCATGACTTCCGGGACAGGTTCCTACGAGCAGTACTTC.

The chain joins TRBV4-3 to TRBJ2-2, with 7 nucleotides matching TRBD1. Germline CDR1 is LGHNA and CDR2 is YSLEER. The CDR3 totals 17 residues. Unmatched junction bases numbered 12, after V lost 5 bases and J lost 3 bases. In nucleotides, the CDR3 is TGCGCCAGCAGCTTACGAACAGGGGCGGCGGACACCGGGGAGCTGTTTTTT. Protein: CASSLRTGAADTGELFF.

This clone was detected once. The chain carries TRBV10-2 and TRBJ2-7, with D perhaps matching TRBD1 (5 bases). Germline lookup yields CDR1 WSHSY and CDR2 SAAADI. Trimming took 3 bases from V and 7 from J, leaving 13 bases between them. The CDR3 has 13 amino acids. The CDR3 bases are TGCGCCAGCAGTGATCCAGGGATGAGGGAGCAGTACTTC. It translates to CASSDPGMREQYF.

The rearrangement links TRBV6-5 to TRBJ1-2; possible D gene TRBD1, 5 bases. This CDR3 spans 16 amino acids. Trimming took 0 bases from V and 5 from J, leaving 16 bases between them. CDR1 MNHEY and CDR2 SVGAGI come from the germline V gene. Written as DNA, the CDR3 is TGTGCCAGCAGTTACTCGTCGGGGGGTGGCTCATATGGCTACACCTTC. Protein sequence: CASSYSSGGGSYGYTF.

The V and J genes are TRBV3-1 (or the pseudogene TRBV3-2) and TRBJ1-4; a weak D match, TRBD1 (6 bases). The CDR3 runs 14 residues. The V end lost 4 bases, the J end lost 8 bases, and 14 bases lay between the germline ends. CDR1 is LGHDT, CDR2 YNNKEL, per germline (reference sequence). The CDR3 sequence: CASSLRGEGEKLFF. The CDR3 nucleotides read TGTGCCAGCAGCCTCAGGGGAGAAGGGGAAAAACTGTTTTTT.

This chain connects TRBV19 to TRBJ2-1; 9 nucleotides align to TRBD2. The germline V gene has CDR1 LNHDA and CDR2 SQIVND (reference sequence). J lost 6 bases, V lost 3 bases, and 3 bases had no gene match. The CDR3 extends over 14 amino acids. The chain's CDR3 is CASSILAGFNEQFF. CDR3 bases: TGTGCCAGTAGTATCCTAGCGGGGTTCAATGAGCAGTTCTTC.

The V call is TRBV3-1 (or the pseudogene TRBV3-2), the J call TRBJ2-6; unclear D gene. Trimming removed 6 bases at V and 0 bases at J, with 9 bases between. The CDR3 runs 15 residues. Germline V gives CDR1 LGHDT, CDR2 YNNKEL (reference sequence). CDR3 sequence (DNA): TGTGCCAGCAGTCGACAAGCCTCTGGGGCCAACGTCCTGACTTTC. It specifies CASSRQASGANVLTF.

The chain combines TRBV18 with TRBJ2-1; D may be TRBD2 (6 bases). V was clipped by 4 bases and J by 3 bases, with 10 bases between them. Germline values: CDR1 KGHSH, CDR2 LQKENI. This CDR3 has 14 amino acids. The CDR3, as DNA: TGTGCCAGCTCACTTAACGGGGGCTACAATGAGCAGTTCTTC. Its translation: CASSLNGGYNEQFF.

This clone was seen just once. This CDR3 is also generated by other DNA sequences in the sample. This rearrangement joins TRBV6-5 to TRBJ1-5; 8 nucleotides line up with TRBD1. This CDR3 contains 13 residues. V gave up 8 bases and J gave up 3 bases; unmatched junction bases: 3. Germline V gives CDR1 MNHEY, CDR2 SVGAGI. Written as DNA, the CDR3 is TGTGCCAGCCGCCAGGGGGCCAATCAGCCCCAGCATTTT. Protein sequence: CASRQGANQPQHF.

The sample holds one count of this clone. The chain links TRBV7-2 to TRBJ2-3, with TRBD2 identical over 10 bases. This CDR3 comprises 15 residues. J gave up 4 bases and V 4 bases, and 5 bases lay outside the gene matches. CDR1 is SGHTA, CDR2 FQGNSA, per germline. The CDR3 protein is CASSSQAGGADTQYF. CDR3 DNA: TGTGCCAGCAGCTCCCAAGCGGGGGGGGCAGATACGCAGTATTTT.

This rearrangement joins TRBV21-1 to TRBJ1-1; the table gives TRBD1 as D, unverified against the DNA. TRBV21-1 is an annotated pseudogene. CDR3 length equals 15 residues. This chain's CDR3 is CASSAWEGDGTEAFF. CDR3 DNA: TGTGCCAGCAGCGCCTGGGAAGGGGATGGCACTGAAGCTTTCTTT.

The chain carries TRBV24-1 and TRBJ1-5; unclear D gene. V lost 5 bases to trimming and J lost 1 base, with 11 bases between them. Germline V lookup: CDR1 KGHDR, CDR2 SFDVKD. The CDR3 has 15 amino acids. The DNA of the CDR3 is TGTGCCACCAGTGCCGGGAGCGGGAGCAATCAGCCCCAGCATTTT. It yields the protein CATSAGSGSNQPQHF.

This chain uses TRBV5-4 with TRBJ1-2; unclear D gene. The CDR3 covers 13 residues. V was cut by 0 bases and J by 2 bases, with 5 bases left in between. Germline V lookup: CDR1 SGHNT, CDR2 YYREEE (reference sequence). The CDR3 sequence is CASSLGQNYGYTF. CDR3 DNA: TGTGCCAGCAGCTTGGGCCAAAACTATGGCTACACCTTC.

This clone has a single count. The chain is built from TRBV19 and TRBJ1-1; maybe TRBD1 (5 bases). Per the germline V gene, CDR1 is LNHDA and CDR2 is SQIVND (reference sequence). The CDR3 is 13 residues long. V gave up 7 bases and J gave up 1 base, with 10 bases separating them. CDR3 sequence (DNA): TGTGCCAGTATGGGGCAGGCGAACACTGAAGCTTTCTTT. Its translation: CASMGQANTEAFF. Variable domain in full (rest from reference TRBV19 and TRBJ1-1): DGGITQSPKYLFRKEGQNVTLSCEQNLNHDAMYWYRQDPGQGLRLIYYSQIVNDFQKGDIAEGYSVSREKKESFPLTVTSAQKNPTAFYLCASMGQANTEAFFGQGTRLTVV.

The rearrangement uses TRBV19 and TRBJ1-1; D is possibly TRBD1 (5 bases). The CDR3 is 13 amino acids. The germline CDR1 and CDR2 sequences are LNHDA and SQIVND (reference sequence). V was shortened by 0 bases and J by 11 bases, with 13 bases between the two germline ends. The CDR3 DNA sequence: TGTGCCAGTAGTATAGATAGGCAGGGTCGGGCTTTCTTT. Residues: CASSIDRQGRAFF.

This sequence joins TRBV6-2 or TRBV6-3 and TRBJ1-3; TRBD1 is a possible D gene (6 bases). This CDR3 has 15 residues. Deletions cut 5 bases from V and 4 bases from J, with 15 bases between. The germline V gene encodes CDR1 MNHEY and CDR2 SVGEGT. CDR3 amino acids: CASSKTGKLGNTIYF. The CDR3 DNA follows: TGTGCCAGCAGTAAGACAGGAAAACTCGGAAACACCATATATTTT.

The chain uses TRBV6-5 and TRBJ1-4; tentatively, D is TRBD1 (5 bases). This CDR3 spans 14 amino acids. The germline V gene has CDR1 MNHEY and CDR2 SVGAGI. Trimming took off 5 bases at V and 5 bases at J, with 12 bases between the two ends. The CDR3 loop reads CASSTRQRNEKLFF. Here the CDR3 DNA reads TGTGCCAGCAGTACACGACAGAGGAATGAAAAACTGTTTTTT.

In this sample, this clone turned up a few times. The V and J genes are TRBV6-5 and TRBJ1-1; D is uncertain. Trimming stripped 6 bases from V and 10 bases from J, with 15 bases between. The CDR3 is 12 residues long. The germline CDR1 and CDR2 sequences are MNHEY and SVGAGI. CDR3 DNA sequence: TGTGCCAGCAGCTCGGATCGCCGGGGAGCTTTCTTT. Translation gives CASSSDRRGAFF.

The table lists this clone with a count of one. The V gene is TRBV6-5, the J gene TRBJ2-1; tentative D call: TRBD2 (7 bases). Germline V gives CDR1 MNHEY, CDR2 SVGAGI. This CDR3 has 15 residues. Trimming took 4 bases from V and 7 from J, leaving 17 bases between them. CDR3 DNA sequence: TGTGCCAGCAGTTTTCAACGGGGGGCGGGGAATGAGCAGTTCTTC. It specifies CASSFQRGAGNEQFF.

The chain recombines TRBV19 with TRBJ1-2, with D maybe TRBD1 (6 bases). Per germline, CDR1 LNHDA and CDR2 SQIVND (reference sequence). The V and J ends lost 6 bases and 0 bases respectively, with 8 bases between them. The length of the CDR3 is 13 residues. CDR3 in amino acids: CASSRQANYGYTF. The CDR3, as DNA: TGTGCCAGTAGCCGACAGGCTAACTATGGCTACACCTTC.

The chain joins TRBV18 to TRBJ1-2, with 8 nucleotides matching TRBD1. The junction had 6 bases not matched to a gene; V was cut back by 0 bases and J by 3 bases. The length of the CDR3 is 16 residues. CDR1 KGHSH and CDR2 LQKENI come from the germline V gene. The DNA for the CDR3 is TGTGCCAGCTCACCACCGCTCGGACAGGGCGACTATGGCTACACCTTC. Its translation: CASSPPLGQGDYGYTF.

The chain joins TRBV12-3 or TRBV12-4 to TRBJ1-1; no clear D. Trimming took off 10 bases at V and 4 bases at J, with 16 bases between the two ends. The CDR3 consists of 13 residues. CDR3 loop: CATSRLLSTEAFF. CDR3 coding DNA: TGTGCCACCTCCAGGCTCCTGAGCACTGAAGCTTTCTTT.

This clone was seen a handful of times. This chain connects TRBV7-2 to TRBJ2-1, with D possibly TRBD1 on 6 matching bases. The CDR3 contains 14 residues. Germline lookup yields CDR1 SGHTA and CDR2 FQGNSA. V lost 4 bases and J lost 6, with 13 bases in between. In DNA, the CDR3 is TGTGCCAGCAGCTCCAGGGGTTTTATCAATGAGCAGTTCTTC. Its protein is CASSSRGFINEQFF.

The chain uses TRBV5-1 and TRBJ1-6, with 8 bases aligning to TRBD1. Unmatched junction bases numbered 12, after V lost 3 bases and J lost 7 bases. The germline CDR1 and CDR2 sequences are SGHRS and YFSETQ. CDR3 size: 17 residues. CDR3 nucleotides: TGCGCCAGCAGCTGGGTAGGGGGACAGGCGAGGAATTCACCCCTCCACTTT. This codes for CASSWVGGQARNSPLHF.

V is TRBV15 and J is TRBJ1-1; a weak D match, TRBD1 (5 bases). The V end lost 3 bases, the J end lost 8 bases, and 13 bases lay between the germline ends. The CDR3 is made up of 13 amino acids. Germline V gene data show CDR1 as LNHNV and CDR2 as YYDKDF (reference sequence). Here the CDR3 reads CATSSGTNLEAFF. As DNA, the CDR3 is TGTGCCACCAGCAGCGGGACTAATTTAGAAGCTTTCTTT. The full variable domain, in which reference TRBV15 and TRBJ1-1 provide the parts outside the CDR3, is DAMVIQNPRYQVTQFGKPVTLSCSQTLNHNVMYWYQQKSSQAPKLLFHYYDKDFNNEADTPDNFQSRRPNTSFCFLDIRSPGLGDTAMYLCATSSGTNLEAFFGQGTRLTVV.

The CDR3 bases are TGTGCCACCAGTGACTCTAGACTAGCGGGGGGAGACTCCTACAATGAGCAGTTCTTC. The encoded protein is CATSDSRLAGGDSYNEQFF. The chain employs TRBV24-1 and TRBJ2-1; 13 nucleotides line up with TRBD2. In germline, CDR1 is KGHDR, CDR2 SFDVKD. The length of the CDR3 is 19 residues. Trimming cost V 4 bases and J 0 bases; bases outside gene matches: 8.

The chain has TRBV29-1 and TRBJ2-5; 7 bases are shared with TRBD2. The germline CDR1 and CDR2 sequences are SQVTM and ANQGSEA. The V gene end was trimmed by 5 bases and the J gene end by 1 base; junction bases not matched to a gene: 7. This CDR3 spans 14 amino acids. The CDR3 here is CSVRAGRTQETQYF. CDR3 DNA sequence: TGCAGCGTTAGAGCGGGACGAACCCAAGAGACCCAGTACTTC. Filled out from reference TRBV29-1 and TRBJ2-5, the complete variable domain reads SAVISQKPSRDICQRGTSLTIQCQVDSQVTMMFWYRQQPGQSLTLIATANQGSEATYESGFVIDKFPISRPNLTFSTLTVSNMSPEDSSIYLCSVRAGRTQETQYFGPGTRLLVL.

The gene calls are TRBV19 and TRBJ1-3; no reliable D call. Germline V gene sequence: CDR1 LNHDA, CDR2 SQIVND (reference sequence). Between the trimmed V and J ends, which lost 7 bases and 0 bases, there was a span of 19 bases. This CDR3 spans 17 amino acids. The CDR3 sequence: CASTTSGFPFSGNTIYF. In nucleotides, the CDR3 is TGTGCCAGTACCACCAGCGGGTTTCCCTTCTCTGGAAACACCATATATTTT.